Shown below are 26 T cell receptor beta chains from a single sample sequenced in a study of shared clonotypes between healthy human individuals. Libraries were prepared by immunoSEQ multiplex PCR; TCRdb keeps only in-frame clonotypes and omits some of them. The data contain roughly 2.2 million clones, about 92% of them seen just once; the ten biggest clones take up under 0.45%. Sequencing input: naive CD4+ T cells from PBMCs. The subset was: CD45RA+ positively selected. These receptors all come from a man aged 18 to 30 in good health. Some clones in this sample may be carry-over from other donors' samples.

The chain uses TRBV12-5 and TRBJ1-1; 8 bases agree with TRBD1. V lost 3 bases and J lost 1; bases outside the gene matches: 1. CDR3 length: 14 amino acids. Germline CDR1 LGHNT, CDR2 FRNRAP. As DNA, the CDR3 is TGTGCTAGTGGTTTACAGGGGGGGAACACTGAAGCTTTCTTT. It translates to CASGLQGGNTEAFF.

The chain employs TRBV7-9 and TRBJ1-2, with D maybe TRBD1 (5 bases). V shed 5 bases and J shed 4 bases, with 11 bases lying between them. Germline V gives CDR1 SEHNR, CDR2 FQNEAQ (reference sequence). CDR3 length: 13 amino acids. The CDR3 nucleotides are TGTGCCAGCAGCGTTCCGGGGACCTATGGCTACACCTTC. The encoded protein is CASSVPGTYGYTF.

This rearrangement joins TRBV6-5 to TRBJ2-7; 7 bases fit TRBD1. The V gene end was trimmed by 6 bases and the J gene end by 0 bases; junction bases not matched to a gene: 8. This CDR3 spans 15 amino acids. CDR1 is MNHEY, CDR2 SVGAGI, per germline. CDR3: CASRTGQVSSYEQYF. The CDR3 coding sequence is TGTGCCAGCAGAACAGGACAGGTTAGCTCCTACGAGCAGTACTTC.

The V and J genes are TRBV5-6 and TRBJ1-4, with 7 bases fitting TRBD1. CDR1 is SGHDT and CDR2 is YYEEEE in the germline V gene. There are 15 residues in the CDR3. V shed 0 bases and J 5 bases; nucleotides not matched to a gene: 4. CDR3 sequence: CASSLAVGQNEKLFF. The CDR3 region has the DNA TGTGCCAGCAGCTTGGCCGTGGGACAGAATGAAAAACTGTTTTTT.

This clone was observed a single time. The V call is TRBV28, the J call TRBJ2-2; D not certain. This CDR3 is 12 amino acids long. Per the germline V gene, CDR1 is MDHEN and CDR2 is SYDVKM. The V gene lost 5 bases and the J gene lost 5 bases, with 6 bases spanning the gap. CDR3 loop: CASSILTGELFF. CDR3 coding DNA: TGTGCCAGCAGTATATTGACCGGGGAGCTGTTTTTT.

V and J are TRBV5-1 and TRBJ1-3; D is unclear. Trimming took off 0 bases at V and 3 bases at J, with 10 bases between the two ends. Looked up from germline, CDR1 is SGHRS and CDR2 is YFSETQ. The CDR3 spans 15 residues. The CDR3 sequence: CASSLAGSGGNTIYF. As DNA, the CDR3 is TGCGCCAGCAGCTTGGCGGGGTCGGGTGGAAACACCATATATTTT.

V and J are TRBV7-9 and TRBJ2-7, with 10 nucleotides matching TRBD2. V gave up 5 bases and J gave up 11 bases; unmatched junction bases: 6. The CDR3 sequence is 12 residues long. CDR1 and CDR2 from the germline V gene are SEHNR and FQNEAQ (reference sequence). CDR3 amino acids: CASSPPSGSEYF. The CDR3 coding sequence is TGTGCCAGCAGCCCCCCTAGCGGGAGCGAGTACTTC.

A note on this clone: This sample also contains other DNA sequences that code for the same CDR3. The rearrangement links TRBV18 to TRBJ2-1, with D possibly TRBD2 on 6 matching bases. V lost 4 bases, J lost 1 base, and 11 bases lay in between. The germline gives CDR1 KGHSH, CDR2 LQKENI. There are 15 residues in the CDR3. CDR3 residues: CASSLGTPSYNEQFF. The CDR3 DNA follows: TGTGCCAGCTCACTTGGGACTCCTTCCTACAATGAGCAGTTCTTC.

V and J are TRBV5-1 and TRBJ2-1; 9 nucleotides agree with TRBD2. The V segment lost 4 bases and the J segment 7 bases; nucleotides outside the gene matches: 9. This CDR3 has 15 amino acids. Germline V gives CDR1 SGHRS, CDR2 YFSETQ. CDR3 coding DNA: TGCGCCAGCAGCCCAATAGCGGGAGTCAGGAATGAGCAGTTCTTC. Protein sequence: CASSPIAGVRNEQFF.

This chain connects TRBV4-2 to TRBJ2-1, with D uncertain. The CDR3 runs 13 residues. Trimming shortened V by 0 bases and J by 7 bases, and 7 bases separated the two germline ends. CDR1 is LGHNA and CDR2 is YNFKEQ in the germline V gene. The CDR3 here is CASSQDHGNEQFF. The CDR3 bases are TGTGCCAGCAGCCAAGATCATGGGAATGAGCAGTTCTTC.

The gene calls are TRBV19 and TRBJ2-6; weak D call: TRBD2 (6 bases). Germline lookup yields CDR1 LNHDA and CDR2 SQIVND (reference sequence). The ends were cut back, 1 base at V and 2 bases at J, with 18 bases in the middle. CDR3 length: 19 amino acids. In DNA, the CDR3 is TGTGCCAGTAGTATAGGTGCGCGGCGGGGAAGGGCTGGGGCCAACGTCCTGACTTTC. Translating gives CASSIGARRGRAGANVLTF.

The chain recombines TRBV7-3 with TRBJ1-2; the D gene is possibly TRBD1 (5 bases). The CDR3 length is 15 residues. Trimming removed 0 bases at V and 2 bases at J, with 10 bases between. The germline gives CDR1 SGHTA, CDR2 FQGTGA. CDR3 region: CASSLTPQGNYGYTF. The CDR3 nucleotides read TGTGCCAGCAGCTTAACTCCGCAGGGCAACTATGGCTACACCTTC. The full variable domain, rest sourced from reference TRBV7-3 and TRBJ1-2, is GAGVSQTPSNKVTEKGKYVELRCDPISGHTALYWYRQSLGQGPEFLIYFQGTGAADDSGLPNDRFFAVRPEGSVSTLKIQRTERGDSAVYLCASSLTPQGNYGYTFGSGTRLTVV.

This chain uses TRBV7-9 with TRBJ2-7; the D gene is possibly TRBD2 (6 bases). CDR3 length: 15 residues. V was shortened by 6 bases and J by 0 bases, with 15 bases between the two germline ends. Germline V lookup: CDR1 SEHNR, CDR2 FQNEAQ (reference sequence). The CDR3 spells CASSPAGTISYEQYF. CDR3 in DNA: TGTGCCAGCAGTCCCGCGGGGACGATCTCCTACGAGCAGTACTTC.

The rearrangement uses TRBV27 and TRBJ2-1; 10 bases are shared with TRBD2. The CDR3 is 18 amino acids. Germline loops: CDR1 MNHEY, CDR2 SMNVEV (reference sequence). The J segment lost 5 bases and the V segment lost 5 bases, leaving 15 bases of the junction unmatched. CDR3 coding DNA: TGTGCCAGCAGTGCCCGCCTCTCTAGCGGGAGTGGGCACAATGAGCAGTTCTTC. Translated: CASSARLSSGSGHNEQFF.

This chain links TRBV18 with TRBJ1-4; no clear D. V was trimmed by 2 bases and J by 0 bases, leaving 13 bases between them. The CDR3 is 17 amino acids. Germline V gene lookup returns CDR1 KGHSH and CDR2 LQKENI. The CDR3 spells CASSPSPMSSTNEKLFF. Written as DNA, the CDR3 is TGTGCCAGCTCACCATCGCCGATGAGCTCAACTAATGAAAAACTGTTTTTT. The variable domain in full, completed from reference TRBV18 and TRBJ1-4, reads NAGVMQNPRHLVRRRGQEARLRCSPMKGHSHVYWYRQLPEEGLKFMVYLQKENIIDESGMPKERFSAEFPKEGPSILRIQQVVRGDSAAYFCASSPSPMSSTNEKLFFGSGTQLSVL.

The V and J genes are TRBV6-5 and TRBJ2-1; TRBD1 agrees at 7 bases. The CDR3 is 15 residues long. The trim removed 8 bases at V and 7 bases at J, leaving 14 bases unmatched. Germline V gene lookup returns CDR1 MNHEY and CDR2 SVGAGI. Here the CDR3 reads CASGKRGPGMNEQFF. The CDR3 nucleotides are TGTGCCAGCGGCAAGAGGGGGCCCGGGATGAATGAGCAGTTCTTC.

The J gene is TRBJ1-2, the V gene TRBV4-1; weak D call: TRBD1 (6 bases). This CDR3 has 14 residues. V lost 1 base and J lost 4, with 10 bases in between. Germline CDR1 reads MGHRA; CDR2 reads YSYEKL. DNA for the CDR3: TGCGCCAGCAGCCAAGTAACGGGGGCCTATGGCTACACCTTC. Amino acids: CASSQVTGAYGYTF.

The chain couples TRBV10-2 to TRBJ2-1, with D perhaps TRBD2 (6 bases). The CDR3 is made up of 16 amino acids. CDR1 and CDR2 (germline): WSHSY, SAAADI. The V gene lost 8 bases and the J gene lost 2 bases, with 19 bases spanning the gap. CDR3 sequence: CASQRSSGAAYNEQFF. CDR3 coding DNA: TGCGCCAGCCAAAGGAGTAGCGGCGCTGCCTACAATGAGCAGTTCTTC.

The gene calls are TRBV21-1 and TRBJ2-1; the table's D call of TRBD2 was not tested on the DNA. TRBV21-1 is termed a pseudogene. The CDR3 has 16 residues. CDR3 sequence reads: CASSTWTSGRKGEQFF. The CDR3 coding sequence is TGTGCCAGCAGCACTTGGACTAGCGGGAGGAAGGGTGAGCAGTTCTTC.

CDR3 DNA: TGTGCCAGCAGCCAAACTACAGGGCAAGAGACCCAGTACTTC. This codes for CASSQTTGQETQYF. The rearrangement uses TRBV11-2 and TRBJ2-5; D is possibly TRBD1 (6 bases). V was pared by 5 bases and J by 2 bases, with 12 bases between. Germline V gene lookup returns CDR1 SGHAT and CDR2 FQNNGV. CDR3 length: 14 amino acids.

This clone was recorded only once. This chain connects TRBV4-1 to TRBJ1-4, with unresolved D. The CDR3 runs to 13 residues. The germline CDR1 and CDR2 sequences are MGHRA and YSYEKL. Trimming removed 1 base at V and 6 bases at J, with 6 bases between. CDR3 protein: CASSQGPHEKLFF. In nucleotides, the CDR3 is TGCGCCAGCAGCCAAGGGCCTCATGAAAAACTGTTTTTT.

The chain recombines TRBV2 with TRBJ2-7; 7 bases map to TRBD1. With 3 bases clipped from V and 2 bases from J, the junction kept 7 bases outside the gene matches. Germline CDR1 and CDR2: SNHLY and FYNNEI. This CDR3 region has 15 residues. The CDR3 spells CASSEKQGFTYEQYF. The CDR3 DNA sequence: TGTGCCAGCAGTGAGAAACAGGGGTTTACCTACGAGCAGTACTTC.

The chain couples TRBV5-4 to TRBJ2-1; TRBD1 agrees at 10 bases. Trimming cost V 6 bases and J 6 bases; bases outside gene matches: 6. Germline loops: CDR1 SGHNT, CDR2 YYREEE (reference sequence). CDR3 length: 14 amino acids. CDR3 bases: TGTGCCAGCACGGGGACAGGGGTTGCCAATGAGCAGTTCTTC. Its protein product is CASTGTGVANEQFF. Full variable domain (rest looked up from reference TRBV5-4 and TRBJ2-1): ETGVTQSPTHLIKTRGQQVTLRCSSQSGHNTVSWYQQALGQGPQFIFQYYREEENGRGNFPPRFSGLQFPNYSSELNVNALELDDSALYLCASTGTGVANEQFFGPGTRLTVL.

V gene TRBV11-3 combines with J gene TRBJ2-2, with 7 bases identical to TRBD2. After removal of 3 bases from V and 5 bases from J, the junction contained 6 bases not matched to a gene. Germline assignment: CDR1 SGHNT and CDR2 YENEEA. The CDR3 is made up of 15 amino acids. As DNA, the CDR3 is TGTGCCAGCAGCTTCCGGGCCGGGGGGACCGGGGAGCTGTTTTTT. Protein: CASSFRAGGTGELFF.

The CDR3 DNA reads TGTGCCAGCAGCTTATTGTATGACGAGCAGTACTTC. It encodes CASSLLYDEQYF. The genes are TRBV11-2 and TRBJ2-7; D not resolved. Germline V gives CDR1 SGHAT, CDR2 FQNNGV. The CDR3 totals 12 residues. V dropped 2 bases and J dropped 5 bases, with 7 bases sitting between them.

V usage is TRBV28 and J usage is TRBJ2-4, with D perhaps being TRBD1 or TRBD2 (5 bases each). The CDR3 is 17 amino acids. The germline V and J ends were trimmed by 3 bases and 7 bases, with 22 bases remaining between them. Germline V lookup: CDR1 MDHEN, CDR2 SYDVKM. The CDR3 nucleotides are TGTGCCAGCAGTTTTTGGCGCATGGGGGACGGATTGAACATTCAGTACTTC. This gives the protein CASSFWRMGDGLNIQYF. Together with reference TRBV28 and TRBJ2-4, the CDR3 gives the full variable domain: DVKVTQSSRYLVKRTGEKVFLECVQDMDHENMFWYRQDPGLGLRLIYFSYDVKMKEKGDIPEGYSVSREKKERFSLILESASTNQTSMYLCASSFWRMGDGLNIQYFGAGTRLSVL.